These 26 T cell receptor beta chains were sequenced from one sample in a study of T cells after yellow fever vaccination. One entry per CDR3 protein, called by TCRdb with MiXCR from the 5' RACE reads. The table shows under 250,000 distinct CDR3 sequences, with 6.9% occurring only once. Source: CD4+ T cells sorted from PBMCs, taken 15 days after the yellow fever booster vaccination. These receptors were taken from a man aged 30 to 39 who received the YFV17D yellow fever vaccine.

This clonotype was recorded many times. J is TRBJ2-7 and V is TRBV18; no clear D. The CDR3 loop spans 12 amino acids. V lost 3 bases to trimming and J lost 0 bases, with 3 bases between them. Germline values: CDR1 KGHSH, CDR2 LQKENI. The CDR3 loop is CASSPISYEQYF. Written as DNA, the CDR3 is TGTGCCAGCTCACCTATCTCCTACGAGCAGTACTTC.

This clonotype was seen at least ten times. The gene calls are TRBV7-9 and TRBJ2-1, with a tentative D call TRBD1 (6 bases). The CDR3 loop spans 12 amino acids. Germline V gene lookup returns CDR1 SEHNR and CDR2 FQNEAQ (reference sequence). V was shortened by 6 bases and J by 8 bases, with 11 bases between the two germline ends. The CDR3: CASREQGDEQFF. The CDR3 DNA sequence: TGTGCCAGCAGAGAACAGGGCGATGAGCAGTTCTTC.

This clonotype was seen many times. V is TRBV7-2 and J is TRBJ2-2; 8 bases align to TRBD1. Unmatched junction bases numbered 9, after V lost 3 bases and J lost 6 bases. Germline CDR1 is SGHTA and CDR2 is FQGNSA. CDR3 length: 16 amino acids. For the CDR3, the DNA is TGTGCCAGCAGCTTCGAGACAGGGGCTATTCCCGGGGAGCTGTTTTTT. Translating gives CASSFETGAIPGELFF.

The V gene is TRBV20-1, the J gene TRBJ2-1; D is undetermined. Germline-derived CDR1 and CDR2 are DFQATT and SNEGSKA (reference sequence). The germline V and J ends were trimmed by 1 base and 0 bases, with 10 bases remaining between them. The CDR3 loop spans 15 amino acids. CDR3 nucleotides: TGCAGTGCTAGAGTCTGGCGGTTCTCCTACAATGAGCAGTTCTTC. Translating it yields CSARVWRFSYNEQFF.

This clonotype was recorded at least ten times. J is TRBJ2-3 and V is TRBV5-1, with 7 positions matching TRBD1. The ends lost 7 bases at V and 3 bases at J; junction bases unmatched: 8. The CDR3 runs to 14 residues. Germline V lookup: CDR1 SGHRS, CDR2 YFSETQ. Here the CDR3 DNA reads TGCGCCAGCTGTACAGGGGCCGCAACAGATACGCAGTATTTT. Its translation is CASCTGAATDTQYF.

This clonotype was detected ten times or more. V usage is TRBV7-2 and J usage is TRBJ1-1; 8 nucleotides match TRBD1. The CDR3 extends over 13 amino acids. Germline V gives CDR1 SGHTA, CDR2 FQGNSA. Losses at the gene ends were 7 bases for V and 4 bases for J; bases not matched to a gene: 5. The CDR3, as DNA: TGTGCCAGCACCCCCGGACAGGGCACTGAAGCTTTCTTT. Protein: CASTPGQGTEAFF.

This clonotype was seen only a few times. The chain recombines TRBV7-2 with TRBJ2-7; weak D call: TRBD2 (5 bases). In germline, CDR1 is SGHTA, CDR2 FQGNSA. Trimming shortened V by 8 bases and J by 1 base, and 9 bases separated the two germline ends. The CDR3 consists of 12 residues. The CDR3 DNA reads TGTGCCAGCGGCGGGTGGTCCTACGAGCAGTACTTC. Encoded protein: CASGGWSYEQYF.

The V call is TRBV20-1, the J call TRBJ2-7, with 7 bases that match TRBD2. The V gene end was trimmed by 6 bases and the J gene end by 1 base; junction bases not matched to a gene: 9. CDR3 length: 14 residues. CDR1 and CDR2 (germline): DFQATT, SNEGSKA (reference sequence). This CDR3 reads CSAESGALSYEQYF. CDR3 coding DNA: TGCAGTGCGGAGAGCGGGGCACTTTCCTACGAGCAGTACTTC.

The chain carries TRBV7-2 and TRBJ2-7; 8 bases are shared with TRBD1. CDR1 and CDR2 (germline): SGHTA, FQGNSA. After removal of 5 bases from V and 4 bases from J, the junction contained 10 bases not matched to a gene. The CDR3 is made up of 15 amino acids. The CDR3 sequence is CASSPDRGSNYEQYF. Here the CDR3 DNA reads TGTGCCAGCAGCCCAGACAGGGGTTCCAATTACGAGCAGTACTTC.

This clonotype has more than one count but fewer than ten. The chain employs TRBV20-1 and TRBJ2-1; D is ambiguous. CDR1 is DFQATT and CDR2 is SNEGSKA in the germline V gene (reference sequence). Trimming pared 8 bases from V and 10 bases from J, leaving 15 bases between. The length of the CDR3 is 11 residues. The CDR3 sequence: CSPLAGQEQFF. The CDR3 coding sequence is TGCAGTCCACTTGCCGGCCAAGAGCAGTTCTTC.

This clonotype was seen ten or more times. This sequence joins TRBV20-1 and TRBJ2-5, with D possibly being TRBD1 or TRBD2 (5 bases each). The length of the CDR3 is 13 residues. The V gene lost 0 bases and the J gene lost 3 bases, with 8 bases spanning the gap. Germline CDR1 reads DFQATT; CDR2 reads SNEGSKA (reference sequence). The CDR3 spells CSARDRGEETQYF. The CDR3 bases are TGCAGTGCTAGAGATCGAGGGGAAGAGACCCAGTACTTC.

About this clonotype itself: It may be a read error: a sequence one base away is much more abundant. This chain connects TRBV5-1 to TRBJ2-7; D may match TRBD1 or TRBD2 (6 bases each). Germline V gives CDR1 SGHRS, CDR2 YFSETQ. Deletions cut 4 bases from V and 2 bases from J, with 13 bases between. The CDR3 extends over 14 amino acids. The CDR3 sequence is CASSMEGGTYEQYF. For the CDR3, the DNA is TGCGCCAGCAGCATGGAGGGGGGAACCTACGAGCAGTACTTC.

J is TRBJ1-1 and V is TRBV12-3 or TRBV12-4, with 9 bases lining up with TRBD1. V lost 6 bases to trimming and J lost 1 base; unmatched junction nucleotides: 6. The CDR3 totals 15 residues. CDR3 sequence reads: CASSIQGAGNTEAFF. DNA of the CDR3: TGTGCCAGCAGCATACAGGGGGCGGGGAACACTGAAGCTTTCTTT.

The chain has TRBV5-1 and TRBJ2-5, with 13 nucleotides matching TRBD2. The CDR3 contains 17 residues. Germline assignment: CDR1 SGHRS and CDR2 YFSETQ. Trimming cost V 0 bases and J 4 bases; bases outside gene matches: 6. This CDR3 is CASSLGLAGGGIETQYF. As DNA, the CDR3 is TGCGCCAGCAGCTTGGGACTAGCGGGAGGAGGTATAGAGACCCAGTACTTC.

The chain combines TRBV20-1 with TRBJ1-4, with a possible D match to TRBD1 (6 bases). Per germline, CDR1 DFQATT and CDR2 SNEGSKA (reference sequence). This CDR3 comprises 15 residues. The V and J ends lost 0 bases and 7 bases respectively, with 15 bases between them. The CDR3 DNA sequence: TGCAGTGCTAGAGAGGGGCCAGGGGCCAGTGAAAAACTGTTTTTT. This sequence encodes CSAREGPGASEKLFF.

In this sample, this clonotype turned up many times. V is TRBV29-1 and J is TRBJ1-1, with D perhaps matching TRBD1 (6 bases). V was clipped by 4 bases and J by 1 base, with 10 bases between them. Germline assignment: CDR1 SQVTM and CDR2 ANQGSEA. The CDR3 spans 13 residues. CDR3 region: CSVAQGRNTEAFF. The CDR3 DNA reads TGCAGCGTTGCACAGGGAAGGAACACTGAAGCTTTCTTT.

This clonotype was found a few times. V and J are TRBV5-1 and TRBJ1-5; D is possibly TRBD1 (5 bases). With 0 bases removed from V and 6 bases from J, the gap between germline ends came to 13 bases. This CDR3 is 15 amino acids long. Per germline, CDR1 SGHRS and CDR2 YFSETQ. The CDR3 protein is CASSLGVQGGQPQHF. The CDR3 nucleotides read TGCGCCAGCAGCTTGGGGGTGCAGGGCGGTCAGCCCCAGCATTTT.

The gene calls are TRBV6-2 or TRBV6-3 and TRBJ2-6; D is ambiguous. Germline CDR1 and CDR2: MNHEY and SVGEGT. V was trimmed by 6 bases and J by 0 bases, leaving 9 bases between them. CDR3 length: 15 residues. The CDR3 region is CASSPRSSGANVLTF. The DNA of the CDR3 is TGTGCCAGCAGCCCCCGGAGCTCTGGGGCCAACGTCCTGACTTTC.

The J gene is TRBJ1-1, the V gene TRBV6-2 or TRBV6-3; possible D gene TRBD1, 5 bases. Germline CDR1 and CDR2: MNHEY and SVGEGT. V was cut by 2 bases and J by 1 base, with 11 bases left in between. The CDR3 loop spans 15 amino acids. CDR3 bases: TGTGCCAGCAGTTACCTAGGGGCTTCGAACACTGAAGCTTTCTTT. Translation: CASSYLGASNTEAFF.

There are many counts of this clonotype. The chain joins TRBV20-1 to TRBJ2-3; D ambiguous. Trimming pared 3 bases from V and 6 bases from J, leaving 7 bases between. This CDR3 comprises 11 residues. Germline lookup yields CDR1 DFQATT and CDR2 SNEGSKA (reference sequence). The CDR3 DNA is TGCAGTGCTAGTAAGAGGGATACGCAGTATTTT. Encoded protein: CSASKRDTQYF.

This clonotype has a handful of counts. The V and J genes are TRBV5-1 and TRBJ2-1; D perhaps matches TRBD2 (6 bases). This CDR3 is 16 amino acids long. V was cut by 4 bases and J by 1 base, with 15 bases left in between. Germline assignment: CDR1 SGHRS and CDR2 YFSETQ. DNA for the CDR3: TGCGCCAGCAGCGTGACCGGGACTGCGTCCTACAATGAGCAGTTCTTC. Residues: CASSVTGTASYNEQFF.

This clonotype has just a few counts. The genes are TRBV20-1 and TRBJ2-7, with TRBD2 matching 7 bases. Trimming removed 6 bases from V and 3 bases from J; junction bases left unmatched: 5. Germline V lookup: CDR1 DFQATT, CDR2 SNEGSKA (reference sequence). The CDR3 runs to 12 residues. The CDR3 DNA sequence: TGCAGTGCAGGGGAGGGCCACTACGAGCAGTACTTC. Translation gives CSAGEGHYEQYF.

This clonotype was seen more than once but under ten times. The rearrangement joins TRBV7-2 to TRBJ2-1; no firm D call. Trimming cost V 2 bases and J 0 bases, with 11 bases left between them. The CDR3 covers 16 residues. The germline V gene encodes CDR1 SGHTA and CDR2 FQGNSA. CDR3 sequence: CASSLYTGPSYNEQFF. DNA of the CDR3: TGTGCCAGCAGCTTATACACTGGGCCCTCCTACAATGAGCAGTTCTTC.

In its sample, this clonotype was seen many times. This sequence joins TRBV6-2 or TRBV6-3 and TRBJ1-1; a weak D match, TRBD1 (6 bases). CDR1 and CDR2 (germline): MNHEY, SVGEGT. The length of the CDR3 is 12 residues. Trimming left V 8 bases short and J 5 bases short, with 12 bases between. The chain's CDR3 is CASSNRETEAFF. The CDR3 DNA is TGTGCCAGCTCGAACAGGGAGACTGAAGCTTTCTTT.

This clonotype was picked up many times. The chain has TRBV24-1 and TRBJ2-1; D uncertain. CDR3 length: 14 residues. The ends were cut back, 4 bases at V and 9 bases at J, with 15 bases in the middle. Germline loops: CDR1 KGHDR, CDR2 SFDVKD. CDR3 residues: CATSDSPARSEQFF. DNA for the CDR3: TGTGCCACCAGTGACTCACCGGCCCGGAGTGAGCAGTTCTTC.

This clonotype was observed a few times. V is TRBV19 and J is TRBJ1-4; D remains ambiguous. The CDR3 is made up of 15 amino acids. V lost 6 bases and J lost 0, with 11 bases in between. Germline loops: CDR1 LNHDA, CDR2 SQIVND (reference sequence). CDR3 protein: CASSSVSATNEKLFF. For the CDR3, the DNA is TGTGCCAGTAGCTCCGTCAGTGCAACTAATGAAAAACTGTTTTTT.